Included here is one TCR beta chain sequence, with context. These data come from a study of T cells in Graves' hyperthyroidism and ophthalmopathy. TCR beta CDR3 regions were amplified from RNA. HTBI primers were the set used in a first-round RT-PCR of the TCR CDR3. TCRdb redid the calling of the multiplex PCR reads with MiXCR, one entry per CDR3 protein. The data hold about 620,000 distinct CDR3 sequences, with around 15% observed a single time. The TCR comes from a woman in her 30s with Graves' hyperthyroidism. The sequenced material came from blood.

CDR3 sequence: CASSLGMGGYTF. The CDR3 DNA follows: TGTGCCAGCAGCTTAGGTATGGGTGGCTACACCTTC. V gene TRBV7-2 combines with J gene TRBJ1-2, with no clear D. The CDR3 covers 12 residues. Germline CDR1 and CDR2: SGHTA and FQGNSA. V was clipped by 1 base and J by 7 bases, with 7 bases between them.